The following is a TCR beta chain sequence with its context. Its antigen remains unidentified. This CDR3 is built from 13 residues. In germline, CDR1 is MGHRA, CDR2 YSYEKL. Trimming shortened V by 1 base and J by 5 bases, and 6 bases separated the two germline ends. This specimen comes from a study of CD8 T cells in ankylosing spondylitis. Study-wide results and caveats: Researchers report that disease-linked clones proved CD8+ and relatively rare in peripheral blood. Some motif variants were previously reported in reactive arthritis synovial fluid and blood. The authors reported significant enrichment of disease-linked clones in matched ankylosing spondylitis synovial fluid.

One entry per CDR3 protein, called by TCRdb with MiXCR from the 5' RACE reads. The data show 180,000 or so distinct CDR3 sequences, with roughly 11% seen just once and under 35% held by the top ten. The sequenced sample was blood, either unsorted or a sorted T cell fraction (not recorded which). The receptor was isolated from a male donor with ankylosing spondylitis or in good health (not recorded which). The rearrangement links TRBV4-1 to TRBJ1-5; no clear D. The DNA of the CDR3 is TGCGCCAGCAGCCAAGCACGCTATCAGCCCCAGCATTTT. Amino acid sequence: CASSQARYQPQHF.